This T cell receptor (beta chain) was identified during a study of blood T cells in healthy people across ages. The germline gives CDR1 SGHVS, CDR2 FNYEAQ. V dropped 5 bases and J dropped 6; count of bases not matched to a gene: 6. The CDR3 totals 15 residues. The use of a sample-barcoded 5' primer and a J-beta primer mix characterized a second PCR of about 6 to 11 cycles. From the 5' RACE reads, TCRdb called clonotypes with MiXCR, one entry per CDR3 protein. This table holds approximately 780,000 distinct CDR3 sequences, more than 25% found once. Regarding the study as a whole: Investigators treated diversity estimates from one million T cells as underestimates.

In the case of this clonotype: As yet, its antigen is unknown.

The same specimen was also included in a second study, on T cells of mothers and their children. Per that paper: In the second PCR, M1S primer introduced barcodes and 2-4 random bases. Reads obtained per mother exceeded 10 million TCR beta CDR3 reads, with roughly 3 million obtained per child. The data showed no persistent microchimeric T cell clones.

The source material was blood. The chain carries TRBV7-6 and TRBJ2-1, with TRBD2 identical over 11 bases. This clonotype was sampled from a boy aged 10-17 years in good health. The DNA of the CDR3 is TGTGCCAGCAGCCCATTTAGCGGGGGGGTCAATGAGCAGTTCTTC. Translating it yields CASSPFSGGVNEQFF.